This entry lists 29 T cell receptor beta chains sequenced from one sample in a study of CD8 T cells in Susac syndrome. RNA totalling roughly 0.45 to 1 ug underwent reverse transcription with random hexamers. One entry per CDR3 protein, called by TCRdb with MiXCR from the immunoSEQ multiplex PCR reads. Of over 100,000 distinct CDR3 sequences listed, roughly 91% were seen once; the top ten hold about 0.15%. Sequenced input: CD4+ T cells from PBMCs. The receptor set was obtained from a human donor in good health.

The V gene is TRBV20-1, the J gene TRBJ2-4; 13 bases line up with TRBD2. V was clipped by 5 bases and J by 6 bases; unmatched bases: 16. The CDR3 spans 18 residues. Germline CDR1 and CDR2: DFQATT and SNEGSKA (reference sequence). The CDR3 spells CSAPRTSGRANLRNIQYF. CDR3 coding DNA: TGCAGTGCTCCCCGCACTAGCGGGAGGGCCAATCTCCGAAACATTCAGTACTTC.

V is TRBV2 and J is TRBJ2-1; 8 bases are shared with TRBD2. In germline, CDR1 is SNHLY, CDR2 FYNNEI. There are 17 residues in the CDR3. Germline trimming cut 1 base from V and 3 bases from J; bases unmatched to any gene: 8. CDR3 residues: CASSEEVAGFSYNEQFF. CDR3 nucleotides: TGTGCCAGCAGTGAAGAGGTAGCGGGATTCAGCTACAATGAGCAGTTCTTC.

The genes are TRBV6-2 or TRBV6-3 and TRBJ1-1; D gene uncertain. CDR1 is MNHEY, CDR2 SVGEGT, per germline. The CDR3 totals 18 residues. The V gene lost 4 bases and the J gene lost 4 bases, with 25 bases spanning the gap. CDR3 in amino acids: CASSFSSTLAERSTEAFF. The CDR3 nucleotides read TGTGCCAGCAGTTTTTCCTCAACGCTAGCCGAACGATCCACTGAAGCTTTCTTT.

This chain links TRBV7-9 with TRBJ1-2; 7 bases agree with TRBD1. This CDR3 has 15 amino acids. The V segment lost 0 bases and the J segment 6 bases; nucleotides outside the gene matches: 7. CDR1 and CDR2 (germline): SEHNR, FQNEAQ (reference sequence). The DNA of the CDR3 is TGTGCCAGCAGCTTAGCCCAACCAGGGGGACATGGCTACACCTTC. It encodes CASSLAQPGGHGYTF.

The chain combines TRBV20-1 with TRBJ1-1; TRBD1 matches 8 bases. V lost 6 bases, J lost 4 bases, and 7 bases stayed unmatched. Germline V gene lookup returns CDR1 DFQATT and CDR2 SNEGSKA (reference sequence). The CDR3 length is 13 residues. The CDR3: CSAGQAGGTEAFF. Written as DNA, the CDR3 is TGCAGTGCGGGACAGGCGGGGGGCACTGAAGCTTTCTTT.

The chain carries TRBV6-1 and TRBJ1-5; D is unclear. The V end was cut by 2 bases, the J end by 4 bases, with 0 bases between. This CDR3 is 11 amino acids long. From germline, CDR1 is MNHNS and CDR2 SASEGT. The CDR3 sequence: CASSENQPQHF. DNA of the CDR3: TGTGCCAGCAGTGAAAATCAGCCCCAGCATTTT.

The chain carries TRBV18 and TRBJ2-5, with a weak D call TRBD2 (5 bases). This CDR3 has 14 residues. V lost 0 bases, J lost 6 bases, and 11 bases lay in between. Per germline, CDR1 KGHSH and CDR2 LQKENI. The CDR3 bases are TGTGCCAGCTCACCACCGTCCGGGGAACAGACCCAGTACTTC. Amino acids: CASSPPSGEQTQYF. The variable domain in full, with the rest retrieved from reference TRBV18 and TRBJ2-5, is NAGVMQNPRHLVRRRGQEARLRCSPMKGHSHVYWYRQLPEEGLKFMVYLQKENIIDESGMPKERFSAEFPKEGPSILRIQQVVRGDSAAYFCASSPPSGEQTQYFGPGTRLLVL.

V usage is TRBV7-9 and J usage is TRBJ2-1, with D possibly matching TRBD1 (6 bases). Looked up from germline, CDR1 is SEHNR and CDR2 is FQNEAQ (reference sequence). V lost 6 bases and J lost 5, with 29 bases in between. This CDR3 is built from 19 residues. The CDR3 sequence: CASRTGRVGSTAADNEQFF. The CDR3 region has the DNA TGTGCCAGCAGGACAGGTCGAGTGGGCTCCACGGCGGCTGACAATGAGCAGTTCTTC.

CDR3 nucleotide sequence: TGTGCCAGTAGTCGACCAGATATGAACACTGAAGCTTTCTTT. This codes for CASSRPDMNTEAFF. The genes are TRBV19 and TRBJ1-1; D gene ambiguous. V was shortened by 5 bases and J by 0 bases, with 10 bases between the two germline ends. Germline assignment: CDR1 LNHDA and CDR2 SQIVND (reference sequence). The CDR3 is 14 amino acids.

CDR3 bases: TGCAGTGCTAGAGGGTTCTCCGAGGGCGGACGTGAACAGCCCCAGCATTTT. Protein sequence: CSARGFSEGGREQPQHF. V is TRBV20-1 and J is TRBJ1-5, with D unclear. Germline V gene data show CDR1 as DFQATT and CDR2 as SNEGSKA (reference sequence). V dropped 1 base and J dropped 7 bases, with 23 bases sitting between them. CDR3 length: 17 residues.

The rearrangement joins TRBV10-3 to TRBJ2-7; the D gene is possibly TRBD1 (5 bases). This CDR3 has 14 residues. Trimming left V 4 bases short and J 4 bases short, with 14 bases between. Germline V lookup: CDR1 ENHRY, CDR2 SYGVKD. As DNA, the CDR3 is TGTGCCATCAGTGGGGGCGCGGCCAATTACGAGCAGTACTTC. Protein: CAISGGAANYEQYF.

The gene calls are TRBV29-1 and TRBJ2-3; possible D gene TRBD1, 6 bases. The CDR3 has 15 amino acids. Between the trimmed V and J ends, which lost 4 bases and 1 base, there was a span of 15 bases. Per germline, CDR1 SQVTM and CDR2 ANQGSEA. The CDR3 DNA reads TGCAGCGTTGTAATCGACAGGCGGCGCACAGATACGCAGTATTTT. Translation gives CSVVIDRRRTDTQYF.

The gene calls are TRBV6-2 or TRBV6-3 and TRBJ1-6; TRBD1 might be the D (5 bases). With 7 bases removed from V and 10 bases from J, the gap between germline ends came to 14 bases. Germline V gene lookup returns CDR1 MNHEY and CDR2 SVGEGT. This CDR3 contains 13 residues. CDR3: CASIMDQGSPLHF. In DNA, the CDR3 is TGTGCCAGCATTATGGACCAGGGCTCACCCCTCCACTTT.

V usage is TRBV24-1 and J usage is TRBJ2-2, with 7 bases matching TRBD1. The CDR3 is 15 residues long. V was clipped by 4 bases and J by 3 bases; unmatched bases: 4. Germline V gene lookup returns CDR1 KGHDR and CDR2 SFDVKD. Here the CDR3 DNA reads TGTGCCACCAGTGAAGGGGGCCTGGACACCGGGGAGCTGTTTTTT. This sequence encodes CATSEGGLDTGELFF.

The rearrangement uses TRBV6-5 and TRBJ2-5; 7 bases align to TRBD1. CDR1 and CDR2 (germline): MNHEY, SVGAGI. The CDR3 sequence is 15 residues long. The junction had 9 bases not matched to a gene; V was cut back by 4 bases and J by 4 bases. CDR3 residues: CASSSAGTEGETQYF. CDR3 bases: TGTGCCAGCAGTTCCGCCGGGACAGAAGGAGAGACCCAGTACTTC.

This clonotype was recorded once. The chain links TRBV6-5 to TRBJ2-3; 13 nucleotides align to TRBD2. The V gene end was trimmed by 6 bases and the J gene end by 1 base; junction bases not matched to a gene: 4. The CDR3 is 16 amino acids. CDR1 MNHEY and CDR2 SVGAGI come from the germline V gene. The CDR3 spells CASSVTSGGGTDTQYF. The CDR3 coding sequence is TGTGCCAGCAGCGTTACTAGCGGGGGGGGCACAGATACGCAGTATTTT.

Remarks on this clonotype: The germline gene is not matched at one end of the junction; a read error may be the cause. V gene TRBV5-1 combines with J gene TRBJ2-7, with D possibly TRBD2 on 6 matching bases. The CDR3 has 14 amino acids. In germline, CDR1 is SGHRS, CDR2 YFSETQ. CDR3 residues: CASRLEGFAYEQYF. The CDR3 DNA follows: TGCGCCAGCAGGTTGGAGGGTTTTGCCTACGAGCAGTACTTC.

CDR3 sequence (DNA): TGCAGCGTTGAGCTTGAGCAGTTCTTC. Translation: CSVELEQFF. V usage is TRBV29-1 and J usage is TRBJ2-1, with D unclear. The CDR3 spans 9 residues. Looked up from germline, CDR1 is SQVTM and CDR2 is ANQGSEA. V was shortened by 3 bases and J by 9 bases, with 3 bases between the two germline ends.

The genes are TRBV21-1 and TRBJ1-3. TRBV21-1 represents a pseudogene. The CDR3 totals 16 residues. The CDR3 sequence: CASSATRQDSGNTIYF. In nucleotides, the CDR3 is TGTGCCAGCAGCGCGACGAGGCAAGACTCTGGAAACACCATATATTTT.

The J gene is TRBJ2-7, the V gene TRBV20-1, with 12 bases identical to TRBD2. The CDR3 spans 17 residues. The germline V gene encodes CDR1 DFQATT and CDR2 SNEGSKA (reference sequence). V was clipped by 4 bases and J by 5 bases; unmatched bases: 15. CDR3 sequence (DNA): TGCAGTGCTATCTCGGTCCTAGCGGGGGGGGGTTTGGACGAGCAGTACTTC. It translates to CSAISVLAGGGLDEQYF.

The chain combines TRBV19 with TRBJ1-5, with D tentatively TRBD1 (6 bases). The V gene's germline CDR1 is LNHDA and CDR2 SQIVND (reference sequence). The CDR3 runs to 15 residues. Trimming pared 6 bases from V and 1 base from J, leaving 13 bases between. The CDR3 DNA sequence: TGTGCCAGTAGAAGGGGGGGCTTCAGCAATCAGCCCCAGCATTTT. Translation gives CASRRGGFSNQPQHF.

The gene calls are TRBV9 and TRBJ2-1; 8 bases agree with TRBD2. This CDR3 has 16 residues. Trimming at V came to 4 bases and at J to 0 bases, leaving 6 bases not matched to a gene. Germline V gene sequence: CDR1 SGDLS, CDR2 YYNGEE. CDR3 sequence (DNA): TGTGCCAGCAGCCGGGGGGGCTCATACTCCTACAATGAGCAGTTCTTC. Amino acids: CASSRGGSYSYNEQFF.

V and J are TRBV5-6 and TRBJ1-2; no definite D call. The CDR3 sequence is 14 residues long. The V gene lost 3 bases and the J gene lost 4 bases, with 13 bases spanning the gap. Germline V CDR1 and CDR2: SGHDT, YYEEEE. The chain's CDR3 is CASSSGALGYGYTF. The CDR3 DNA sequence: TGTGCCAGCAGCTCCGGAGCCCTGGGCTATGGCTACACCTTC.

The rearrangement uses TRBV13 and TRBJ2-1, with 7 bases identical to TRBD2. The germline V gene encodes CDR1 PRHDT and CDR2 FYEKMQ (reference sequence). Trimming cost V 4 bases and J 5 bases; bases outside gene matches: 5. The CDR3 sequence is 14 residues long. The CDR3 coding sequence is TGTGCCAGCAGCTCCCTAGGGACTAACAATGAGCAGTTCTTC. The encoded protein is CASSSLGTNNEQFF.

The DNA for the CDR3 is TGTGCCAGCAGTTGGGGACAAAACACTGAAGCTTTCTTT. This codes for CASSWGQNTEAFF. The chain has TRBV6-2 or TRBV6-3 and TRBJ1-1, with D maybe TRBD1 (6 bases). CDR1 and CDR2 (germline): MNHEY, SVGEGT. The CDR3 sequence is 13 residues long. V was trimmed by 4 bases and J by 2 bases, leaving 8 bases between them.

This clonotype showed up just a few times. The chain carries TRBV6-6 and TRBJ2-7, with 10 bases that match TRBD1. The CDR3 is made up of 16 amino acids. Looked up from germline, CDR1 is MNHNY and CDR2 is SVGAGI (reference sequence). V lost 0 bases and J lost 3; bases outside the gene matches: 5. The DNA of the CDR3 is TGTGCCAGCAGTTACTCGATAGGGACAGGGGTCTACGAGCAGTACTTC. This encodes CASSYSIGTGVYEQYF.

This clonotype was seen just once. The V call is TRBV24-1, the J call TRBJ2-1; 7 nucleotides line up with TRBD2. The trim removed 4 bases at V and 11 bases at J, leaving 7 bases unmatched. CDR1 is KGHDR and CDR2 is SFDVKD in the germline V gene. The CDR3 has 13 residues. The CDR3 nucleotides read TGTGCCACCAGTGACCCTACTAGCGCCAAGCAGTTCTTC. It codes for CATSDPTSAKQFF.

The V call is TRBV5-1, the J call TRBJ2-2; tentative D call: TRBD1 (5 bases). The CDR3 contains 16 residues. V was shortened by 4 bases and J by 3 bases, with 16 bases between the two germline ends. Germline V gives CDR1 SGHRS, CDR2 YFSETQ. Written as DNA, the CDR3 is TGCGCCAGCAGCCCTGGACATCCCCGGGACACCGGGGAGCTGTTTTTT. Its protein product is CASSPGHPRDTGELFF.

V is TRBV5-1 and J is TRBJ1-2; TRBD1 matches at 7 bases. The CDR3 totals 13 residues. The junction had 9 bases not matched to a gene; V was cut back by 4 bases and J by 9 bases. Germline V lookup: CDR1 SGHRS, CDR2 YFSETQ. The chain's CDR3 is CASSPENRGRYTF. In nucleotides, the CDR3 is TGCGCCAGCAGCCCAGAAAACAGGGGCCGCTACACCTTC.